Presented here are 3 T cell receptor beta chains from one specimen sequenced in a study of molecular identifiers for immune sequencing clone quantification. TCRdb recomputed calls from the PCR reads with MiXCR, one row per CDR3 protein. The top ten hold 0.74% of the sample, which has roughly 300,000 distinct CDR3 sequences, roughly 24% seen once. Input material: naive CD8+ T cells from blood, with Jurkat cell RNA spiked in. Documented subset: FACS-sorted CD8+CD4-CCR7+CD45RA+ naive T cells. The source is a human donor in good health. Some libraries in this study had Jurkat cell RNA spiked in.

Ten or more counts support this clonotype. CDR3 coding DNA: TGCGCCTCCCGGCAGGGGGACTCCTACGAGCAGTACTTC. The encoded protein is CASRQGDSYEQYF. The rearrangement links TRBV4-1 to TRBJ2-7, with 7 nucleotides matching TRBD1. V was pared by 11 bases and J by 0 bases, with 7 bases of the junction left unmatched. The CDR3 is 13 amino acids. Germline CDR1 reads MGHRA; CDR2 reads YSYEKL.

This clonotype was counted only a few times. J is TRBJ1-6 and V is TRBV27; TRBD1 matches at 7 bases. Germline values: CDR1 MNHEY, CDR2 SMNVEV (reference sequence). V lost 6 bases and J lost 0; bases outside the gene matches: 5. The CDR3 consists of 16 residues. CDR3 protein: CASRETGSSYNSPLHF. Here the CDR3 DNA reads TGTGCCAGCAGAGAGACAGGGAGCTCCTATAATTCACCCCTCCACTTT.

This chain joins TRBV30 and TRBJ1-1; TRBD1 is a possible D gene (5 bases). CDR1 GTSNPN and CDR2 SVGIG come from the germline V gene (reference sequence). The CDR3 is made up of 13 amino acids. Trimming stripped 5 bases from V and 5 bases from J, with 15 bases between. CDR3 amino acids: CAWDGAFNTEAFF. CDR3 DNA: TGTGCCTGGGACGGGGCATTTAATACTGAAGCTTTCTTT.